This T cell receptor (beta chain) originates from a study of cytomegalovirus exposure and HLA in healthy donors. 60 Vbeta and 13 Jbeta primers were used in PCR. Sequencing was performed with immunoSEQ multiplex PCR; in TCRdb, only in-frame clones are kept and a portion is missing. The table lists 150,000 or so clones, around 68% of them singletons, with about 1.4% in the top ten. This CDR3 contains 14 residues. J lost 2 bases, V lost 5 bases, and 3 bases had no gene match. Germline assignment: CDR1 LNHDA and CDR2 SQIVND (reference sequence). The source of this sequence is a girl between 5 and 17 years old in good health and CMV-seronegative. The chain uses TRBV19 and TRBJ2-7, with 10 bases identical to TRBD1. The sequenced sample consisted of PBMCs. The CDR3 DNA reads TGTGCCAGTAGTGTTGACAGGGGGCCCTACGAGCAGTACTTC. Amino acid sequence: CASSVDRGPYEQYF.